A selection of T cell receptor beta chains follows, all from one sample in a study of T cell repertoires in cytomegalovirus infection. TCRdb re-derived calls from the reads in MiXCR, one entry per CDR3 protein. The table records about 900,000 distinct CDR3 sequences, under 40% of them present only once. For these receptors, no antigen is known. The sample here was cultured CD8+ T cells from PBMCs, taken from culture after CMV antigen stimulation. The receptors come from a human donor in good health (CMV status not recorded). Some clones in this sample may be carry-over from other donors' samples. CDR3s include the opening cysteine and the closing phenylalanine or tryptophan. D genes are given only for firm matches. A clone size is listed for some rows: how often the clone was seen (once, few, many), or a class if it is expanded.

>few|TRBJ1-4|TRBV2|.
CASSELGGTNEKLFF
TGTGCCAGCAGTGAATTGGGGGGAACTAATGAAAAACTGTTTTTT
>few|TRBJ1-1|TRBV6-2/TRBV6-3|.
CASSLVAAIQRNTEAFF
TGTGCCAGCAGTTTAGTTGCGGCAATCCAACGGAACACTGAAGCTTTCTTT
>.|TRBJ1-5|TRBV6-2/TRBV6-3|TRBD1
CASSSRRQGYSNQPQHF
TGTGCCAGCAGTTCACGCAGACAGGGATATAGCAATCAGCCCCAGCATTTT
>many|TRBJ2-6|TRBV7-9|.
CASSLNYKSGANVLTF
TGTGCCAGCAGCTTAAATTATAAGTCTGGGGCCAACGTCCTGACTTTC
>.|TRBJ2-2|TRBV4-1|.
CASSQEVGPGELFF
TGCGCCAGCAGCCAAGAGGTGGGGCCCGGGGAGCTGTTTTTT
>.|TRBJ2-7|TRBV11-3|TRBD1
CASSLYGQAYEQYF
TGTGCCAGCAGCTTGTACGGACAGGCCTACGAGCAGTACTTC
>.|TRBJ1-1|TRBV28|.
CASSYAPGDPNAEAFF
TGTGCCAGCAGTTACGCCCCAGGGGACCCCAACGCTGAAGCTTTCTTT
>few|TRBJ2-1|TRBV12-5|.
CASGLVESSYNEQFF
TGTGCTAGTGGTTTGGTAGAGAGCTCCTACAATGAGCAGTTCTTC
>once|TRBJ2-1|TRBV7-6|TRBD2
CASSIGTSDFDEQFF
TGTGCCAGCAGCATTGGGACTAGCGACTTCGATGAGCAGTTCTTC
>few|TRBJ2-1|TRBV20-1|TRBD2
CSAGGLAGVDEQFF
TGCAGTGCTGGGGGACTAGCGGGGGTCGATGAGCAGTTCTTC
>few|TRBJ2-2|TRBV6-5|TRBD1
CASSYSETGTGELFF
TGTGCCAGCAGTTACTCGGAGACAGGGACCGGGGAGCTGTTTTTT
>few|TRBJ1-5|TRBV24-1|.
CATSDAQGGFNQPQHF
TGTGCCACCAGTGATGCGCAGGGAGGTTTCAATCAGCCCCAGCATTTT
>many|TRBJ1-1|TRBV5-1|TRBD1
CASSLTGGITEAFF
TGCGCCAGCAGCTTGACAGGGGGAATCACTGAAGCTTTCTTT
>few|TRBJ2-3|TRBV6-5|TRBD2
CASSFLHPGGSDTQYF
TGTGCCAGCAGTTTCCTCCATCCGGGGGGTTCAGATACGCAGTATTTT
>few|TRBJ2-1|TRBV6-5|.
CASRADREFF
TGTGCCAGCAGGGCCGACAGAGAGTTCTTC
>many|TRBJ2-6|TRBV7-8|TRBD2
CASSFRGGDSGANVLTF
TGTGCCAGCAGCTTTCGGGGGGGAGACTCTGGGGCCAACGTCCTGACTTTC
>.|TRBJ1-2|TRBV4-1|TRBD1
CASSQEDRGYGYTF
TGCGCCAGCAGCCAAGAGGACAGGGGCTATGGCTACACCTTC
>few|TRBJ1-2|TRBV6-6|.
CASWEYGYTF
TGTGCCAGCTGGGAATATGGCTACACCTTC
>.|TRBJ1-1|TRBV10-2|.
CASSETTGDTEAFF
TGCGCCAGCAGTGAGACGACGGGGGACACTGAAGCTTTCTTT
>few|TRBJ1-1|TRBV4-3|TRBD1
CASSQRLQGVMNTEAFF
TGCGCCAGCAGCCAAAGGTTACAGGGGGTTATGAACACTGAAGCTTTCTTT
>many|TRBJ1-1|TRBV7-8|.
CASSPLGPGWGTQAFF
TGTGCCAGCAGCCCCCTTGGACCGGGTTGGGGAACCCAAGCTTTCTTT
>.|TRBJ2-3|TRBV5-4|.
CASSWRGGAGPIDTQYF
TGTGCCAGCAGCTGGAGAGGGGGAGCGGGGCCCATAGATACGCAGTATTTT
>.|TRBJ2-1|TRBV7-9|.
CASSHAHNEQFF
TGTGCCAGCAGCCATGCGCACAATGAGCAGTTCTTC
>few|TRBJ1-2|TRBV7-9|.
CASSGQPQGYTF
TGTGCCAGCAGCGGGCAGCCGCAAGGCTACACCTTC
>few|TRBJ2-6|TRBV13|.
CASSPGRGPGSGANVLTF
TGTGCCAGCAGCCCAGGTCGGGGGCCCGGATCTGGGGCCAACGTCCTGACTTTC
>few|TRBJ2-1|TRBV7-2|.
CASSRGLRSYNEQFF
TGTGCCAGCAGCCGGGGTCTGCGCTCCTACAATGAGCAGTTCTTC
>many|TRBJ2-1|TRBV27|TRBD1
CASSPGTVDEQFF
TGTGCCAGCAGTCCCGGGACAGTAGATGAGCAGTTCTTC
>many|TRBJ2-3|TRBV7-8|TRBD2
CASSFDLAGAATDTQYF
TGTGCCAGCAGCTTCGACCTAGCGGGGGCCGCCACAGATACGCAGTATTTT
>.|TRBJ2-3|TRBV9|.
CASSWDGAEDTQYF
TGTGCCAGCAGCTGGGACGGGGCGGAGGATACGCAGTATTTT
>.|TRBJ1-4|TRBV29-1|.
CSVLGEKLFF
TGCAGCGTCCTGGGTGAAAAACTGTTTTTT
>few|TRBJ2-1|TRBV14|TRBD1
CASSHPGTGIYNEQFF
TGTGCCAGCAGCCACCCCGGGACAGGGATCTACAATGAGCAGTTCTTC
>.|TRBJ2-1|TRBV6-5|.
CASIPTQAPYNEQFF
TGTGCCAGCATCCCTACCCAGGCTCCCTACAATGAGCAGTTCTTC
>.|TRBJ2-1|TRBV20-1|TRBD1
CSAKDREKNNEQFF
TGCAGTGCAAAGGACAGGGAAAAAAACAATGAGCAGTTCTTC